This T cell receptor (beta chain) was found in a study of cytomegalovirus exposure and HLA in healthy donors. Study-wide findings and caveats: Many donors shared some public TCRs, even though most TCR sequences were rare. Data from an earlier analysis indicated that most TCR beta V segments were productive either about 90% or about 30% of the time.

The PCR ran on 60 Vbeta and 13 Jbeta primers. Profiled with immunoSEQ multiplex PCR; TCRdb holds only in-frame clones, not every one. The profile covers about 93,000 clones, with around 80% appearing a single time and 7.3% taken by the ten largest. Concerning this clone itself: Its antigen remains unknown.

The CDR3 loop spans 14 amino acids. Germline CDR1 reads SGDLS; CDR2 reads YYNGEE. The ends lost 4 bases at V and 8 bases at J; junction bases unmatched: 6. The rearrangement links TRBV9 to TRBJ1-4; 9 bases are a match to TRBD1. This TCR was recovered from a man aged 30 to 45 in good health and CMV-seronegative. The sequencing sample was made of PBMCs. The CDR3 DNA follows: TGTGCCAGCAGCTCAACAGGGGGCAGGGAAAAACTGTTTTTT. This translates into CASSSTGGREKLFF.